Listed here are 10 T cell receptor beta chains from one sample, sequenced in a study of beta chain features in type 1 diabetes. Whole-study findings and limits: Among patients with Type 1 diabetes, TCRB CDR3s were moderately but significantly shorter in every one of the four CD4+ subsets.

Every bit of the isolated RNA underwent reverse transcription, so sequencing read expressed TCRB transcripts. This table comes from immunoSEQ multiplex PCR, and its TCRdb copy is limited to in-frame clones, with some not included. The table has around 40,000 clones, approximately 70% seen once. No antigen has been identified for these receptors. The sample taken for sequencing was Tregs from blood. The receptors were gathered from a woman under 30 with type 1 diabetes.

This clone was found a few times. The chain couples TRBV25-1 to TRBJ2-7, with 8 bases that match TRBD1. The germline gives CDR1 MGHDK, CDR2 SYGVNS. This CDR3 contains 13 residues. J was trimmed by 6 bases and V by 4 bases; bases with no gene match: 5. The CDR3 nucleotides read TGTGCCAGCAGTGGCCGCGACAGGGGCGAGCAGTACTTC. Translated, it gives CASSGRDRGEQYF.

The J gene is TRBJ2-5, the V gene TRBV6-6; tentative D call: TRBD2 (6 bases). The CDR3 totals 11 residues. The germline V and J ends were trimmed by 6 bases and 7 bases, with 9 bases remaining between them. Germline V gene sequence: CDR1 MNHNY, CDR2 SVGAGI (reference sequence). This CDR3 is CASSNGGTQYF. The DNA for the CDR3 is TGTGCCAGCAGCAACGGGGGGACCCAGTACTTC.

The chain has TRBV7-2 and TRBJ2-1; 8 bases line up with TRBD1. The V gene's germline CDR1 is SGHTA and CDR2 FQGNSA. Trimming removed 6 bases from V and 0 bases from J; junction bases left unmatched: 13. The CDR3 sequence is 18 residues long. CDR3 sequence reads: CASRDQGAGLGSYNEQFF. The CDR3 DNA reads as TGTGCCAGCAGGGATCAGGGGGCCGGTCTCGGCTCCTACAATGAGCAGTTCTTC. The full variable domain, completed using reference TRBV7-2 and TRBJ2-1, is GAGVSQSPSNKVTEKGKDVELRCDPISGHTALYWYRQSLGQGLEFLIYFQGNSAPDKSGLPSDRFSAERTGGSVSTLTIQRTQQEDSAVYLCASRDQGAGLGSYNEQFFGPGTRLTVL.

J is TRBJ2-3 and V is TRBV10-1, with 7 bases fitting TRBD2. The CDR3 covers 18 residues. V lost 2 bases to trimming and J lost 0 bases; unmatched junction nucleotides: 11. Germline lookup yields CDR1 WNHNN and CDR2 SYGVQD (reference sequence). The chain's CDR3 is CASSETTSLAPSTDTQYF. As DNA, the CDR3 is TGCGCCAGCAGTGAGACCACTTCACTAGCGCCTAGCACAGATACGCAGTATTTT.

The genes are TRBV19 and TRBJ1-5; maybe TRBD1 (5 bases). From germline, CDR1 is LNHDA and CDR2 SQIVND (reference sequence). The CDR3 is 14 amino acids. Trimming took 3 bases from V and 5 from J, leaving 11 bases between them. The CDR3 sequence: CASSIGGTDQPQHF. CDR3 DNA: TGTGCCAGTAGTATCGGAGGGACTGATCAGCCCCAGCATTTT.

V usage is TRBV4-1 and J usage is TRBJ1-5, with a possible D match to TRBD1 (5 bases). The CDR3 has 16 residues. Per germline, CDR1 MGHRA and CDR2 YSYEKL. V was cut by 0 bases and J by 4 bases, with 13 bases left in between. The CDR3 nucleotides are TGCGCCAGCAGCCAAGATGGGGGGTTTGGGAATCAGCCCCAGCATTTT. This sequence encodes CASSQDGGFGNQPQHF.

The V gene is TRBV7-9, the J gene TRBJ1-5, with D possibly being TRBD1 (6 bases). Germline CDR1 reads SEHNR; CDR2 reads FQNEAQ (reference sequence). V was trimmed by 5 bases and J by 4 bases, leaving 9 bases between them. The CDR3 spans 13 residues. DNA of the CDR3: TGTGCCAGCAGCCGCACAGGGAATCAGCCCCAGCATTTT. Translated: CASSRTGNQPQHF.

The chain has TRBV2 and TRBJ1-5; TRBD1 aligns across 7 bases. Per the germline V gene, CDR1 is SNHLY and CDR2 is FYNNEI. The CDR3 totals 14 residues. V was clipped by 4 bases and J by 5 bases; unmatched bases: 5. CDR3 in DNA: TGTGCCAGCAGTGGATACAGGGGCCATCAGCCCCAGCATTTT. Translating it yields CASSGYRGHQPQHF.

Comment on this clone: One junction end disagrees with the germline gene, perhaps due to a read error. This chain connects TRBV7-7 to TRBJ2-1, with TRBD2 matching over 9 bases. Germline loops: CDR1 SSHAT, CDR2 FNYEAQ (reference sequence). This CDR3 is built from 16 residues. The DNA for the CDR3 is TGTGCTAGCAGCCCCGGAGGTAGCGGGAGCGGAAATGAGCAGTTCTTC. The encoded protein is CASSPGGSGSGNEQFF.

In its sample, this clone was seen once. The rearrangement links TRBV30 to TRBJ1-5; TRBD1 aligns across 8 bases. The V and J ends lost 5 bases and 4 bases, in that order; junction bases with no gene match: 7. CDR1 and CDR2 from the germline V gene are GTSNPN and SVGIG (reference sequence). The CDR3 loop spans 14 amino acids. CDR3 sequence (DNA): TGTGCCTGGGCGGACAGGGTAGGAAATCAGCCCCAGCATTTT. Translated, it gives CAWADRVGNQPQHF.